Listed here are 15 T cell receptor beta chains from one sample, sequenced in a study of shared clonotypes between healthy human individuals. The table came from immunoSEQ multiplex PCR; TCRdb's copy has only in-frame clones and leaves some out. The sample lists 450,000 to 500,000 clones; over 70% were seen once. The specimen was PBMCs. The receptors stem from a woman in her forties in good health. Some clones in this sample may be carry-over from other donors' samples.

This CDR3 is CASSGPGSYEQYF. CDR3 nucleotide sequence: TGTGCCAGCTCCGGGCCGGGTTCCTACGAGCAGTACTTC. V and J are TRBV2 and TRBJ2-7; D ambiguous. V was trimmed by 8 bases and J by 1 base, leaving 12 bases between them. The germline gives CDR1 SNHLY, CDR2 FYNNEI. There are 13 residues in the CDR3.

This CDR3 reads CASSAQGFGDTEAFF. CDR3 coding DNA: TGCGCCAGCAGCGCCCAGGGGTTTGGAGACACTGAAGCTTTCTTT. The chain joins TRBV5-1 to TRBJ1-1; D may be TRBD1 (6 bases). The CDR3 length is 15 residues. In germline, CDR1 is SGHRS, CDR2 YFSETQ. Trimming shortened V by 4 bases and J by 3 bases, and 16 bases separated the two germline ends.

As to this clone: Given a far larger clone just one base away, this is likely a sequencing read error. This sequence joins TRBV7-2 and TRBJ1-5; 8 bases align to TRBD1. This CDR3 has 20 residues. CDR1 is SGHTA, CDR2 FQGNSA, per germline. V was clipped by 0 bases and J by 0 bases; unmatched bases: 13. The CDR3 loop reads CASSLASGQGCRFSNQPQHF. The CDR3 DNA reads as TGTGCCAGCAGCTTAGCCTCCGGACAGGGTTGTAGGTTTAGCAATCAGCCCCAGCATTTT.

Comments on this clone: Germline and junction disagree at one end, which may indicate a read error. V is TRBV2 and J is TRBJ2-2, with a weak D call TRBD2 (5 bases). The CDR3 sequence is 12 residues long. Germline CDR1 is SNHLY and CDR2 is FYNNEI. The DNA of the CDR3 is TGTGCCAGCAGATACTATACCGGGAAGCTGCTTTTT. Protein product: CASRYYTGKLLF.

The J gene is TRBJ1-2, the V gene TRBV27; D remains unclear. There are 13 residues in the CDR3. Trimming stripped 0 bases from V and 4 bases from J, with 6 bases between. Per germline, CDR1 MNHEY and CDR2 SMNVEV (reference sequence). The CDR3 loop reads CASSLSTSYGYTF. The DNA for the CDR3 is TGTGCCAGCAGTTTATCGACAAGCTATGGCTACACCTTC.

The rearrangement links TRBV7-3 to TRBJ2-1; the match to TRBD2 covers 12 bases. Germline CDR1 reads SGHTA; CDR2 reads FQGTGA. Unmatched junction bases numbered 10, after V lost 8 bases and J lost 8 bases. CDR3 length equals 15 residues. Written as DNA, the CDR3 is TGTGCCAGCGGCTCCCAGGGGACTAGCGGGCATGAGCAGTTCTTC. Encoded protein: CASGSQGTSGHEQFF. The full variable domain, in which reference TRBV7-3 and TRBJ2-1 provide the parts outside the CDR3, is GAGVSQTPSNKVTEKGKYVELRCDPISGHTALYWYRQSLGQGPEFLIYFQGTGAADDSGLPNDRFFAVRPEGSVSTLKIQRTERGDSAVYLCASGSQGTSGHEQFFGPGTRLTVL.

The CDR3 loop reads CASTGTSGSTDTQYF. The CDR3 DNA is TGTGCCAGCACCGGGACTAGCGGGAGTACAGATACGCAGTATTTT. The chain couples TRBV9 to TRBJ2-3; 14 nucleotides match TRBD2. Germline values: CDR1 SGDLS, CDR2 YYNGEE. The CDR3 length is 15 residues. J gave up 3 bases and V 6 bases, and 3 bases lay outside the gene matches.

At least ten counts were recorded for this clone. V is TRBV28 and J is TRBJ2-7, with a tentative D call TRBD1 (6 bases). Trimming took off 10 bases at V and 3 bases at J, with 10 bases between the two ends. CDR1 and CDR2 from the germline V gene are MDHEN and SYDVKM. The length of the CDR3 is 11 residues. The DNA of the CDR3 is TGTGCCACCAAGGACAGCTACGAGCAGTACTTC. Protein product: CATKDSYEQYF.

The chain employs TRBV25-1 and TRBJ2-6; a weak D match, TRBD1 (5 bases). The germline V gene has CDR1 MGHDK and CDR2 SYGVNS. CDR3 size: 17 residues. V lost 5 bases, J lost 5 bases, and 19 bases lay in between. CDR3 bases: TGTGCCAGCAGTAACGGTTCTGGACAAAGTCGGGCCAACGTCCTGACTTTC. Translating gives CASSNGSGQSRANVLTF. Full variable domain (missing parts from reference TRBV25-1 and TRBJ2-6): EADIYQTPRYLVIGTGKKITLECSQTMGHDKMYWYQQDPGMELHLIHYSYGVNSTEKGDLSSESTVSRIRTEHFPLTLESARPSHTSQYLCASSNGSGQSRANVLTFGAGSRLTVL.

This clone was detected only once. The CDR3 DNA reads TGTGCCAGCAGCTTAGCAAACAGGGGCGGGTACGAGCAGTACTTC. Protein product: CASSLANRGGYEQYF. V and J are TRBV11-2 and TRBJ2-7; 7 bases align to TRBD1. The CDR3 is made up of 15 amino acids. Trimming removed 1 base from V and 4 bases from J; junction bases left unmatched: 7. Germline values: CDR1 SGHAT, CDR2 FQNNGV. The full variable domain, in which reference TRBV11-2 and TRBJ2-7 provide the parts outside the CDR3, is EAGVAQSPRYKIIEKRQSVAFWCNPISGHATLYWYQQILGQGPKLLIQFQNNGVVDDSQLPKDRFSAERLKGVDSTLKIQPAKLEDSAVYLCASSLANRGGYEQYFGPGTRLTVT.

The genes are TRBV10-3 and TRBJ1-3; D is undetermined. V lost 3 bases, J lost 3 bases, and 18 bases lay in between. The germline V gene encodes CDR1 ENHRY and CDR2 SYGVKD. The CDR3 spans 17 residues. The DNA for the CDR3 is TGTGCCATCAGTGATCCGTCGGTCGTTAGCGGTGGAAACACCATATATTTT. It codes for CAISDPSVVSGGNTIYF.

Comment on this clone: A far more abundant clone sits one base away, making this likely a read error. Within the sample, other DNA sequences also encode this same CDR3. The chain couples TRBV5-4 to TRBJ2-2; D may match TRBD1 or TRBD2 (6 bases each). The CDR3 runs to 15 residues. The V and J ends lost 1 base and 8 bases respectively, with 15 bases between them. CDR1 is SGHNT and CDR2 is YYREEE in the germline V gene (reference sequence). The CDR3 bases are TGTGCCAGCAGCTTGCAGGGGAGGAGCACTGGGGAGCTGTTTTTT. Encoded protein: CASSLQGRSTGELFF. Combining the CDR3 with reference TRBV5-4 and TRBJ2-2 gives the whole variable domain ETGVTQSPTHLIKTRGQQVTLRCSSQSGHNTVSWYQQALGQGPQFIFQYYREEENGRGNFPPRFSGLQFPNYSSELNVNALELDDSALYLCASSLQGRSTGELFFGEGSRLTVL.

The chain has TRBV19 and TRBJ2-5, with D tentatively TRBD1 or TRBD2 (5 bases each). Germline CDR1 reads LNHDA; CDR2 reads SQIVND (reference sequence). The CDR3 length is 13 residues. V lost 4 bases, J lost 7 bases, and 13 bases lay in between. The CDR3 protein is CASSTGTAGTQYF. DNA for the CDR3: TGTGCCAGTAGTACCGGGACCGCAGGGACCCAGTACTTC.

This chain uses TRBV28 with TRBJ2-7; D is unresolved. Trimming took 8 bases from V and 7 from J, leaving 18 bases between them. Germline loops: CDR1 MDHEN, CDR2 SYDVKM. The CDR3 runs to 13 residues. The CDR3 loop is CASYGWLLGEQYF. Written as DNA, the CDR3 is TGTGCCAGCTATGGTTGGCTCCTGGGGGAGCAGTACTTC.

The DNA of the CDR3 is TGTGCCAGCAGTTCTCAGGGGGGGATCAAGCAGTACTTC. It encodes CASSSQGGIKQYF. This rearrangement joins TRBV27 to TRBJ2-7; D tentatively fits TRBD1 or TRBD2 (7 bases each). The CDR3 covers 13 residues. V was pared by 4 bases and J by 8 bases, with 15 bases between. Germline V gene sequence: CDR1 MNHEY, CDR2 SMNVEV (reference sequence).